The rows below give T cell receptor beta chains drawn from one sample of a study of T cells in Graves' hyperthyroidism and ophthalmopathy. A single record per CDR3 protein comes from TCRdb applying MiXCR to the multiplex PCR reads. This sample yields about 210,000 distinct CDR3 sequences, of which roughly 15% are seen a single time; 50% belongs to the top ten. The sample was blood. The receptors were gathered from a man aged 50-59 years with Graves' hyperthyroidism. Each CDR3 is given without its conserved first and last residue. Each record gives: D gene, J gene, V gene, CDR3 protein. D genes are given only for firm matches.

d_gene: NA
j_gene: TRBJ2-1
v_gene: TRBV19
CDR3aa: ASNSPGSEQF

d_gene: NA
j_gene: TRBJ2-7
v_gene: TRBV7-2
CDR3aa: ASSQWGSYEQY

d_gene: NA
j_gene: TRBJ2-7
v_gene: TRBV14
CDR3aa: ASSHTGLPIPYEQY

d_gene: TRBD1
j_gene: TRBJ1-2
v_gene: TRBV6-2/TRBV6-3
CDR3aa: ASSGQTYGYT

d_gene: NA
j_gene: TRBJ2-1
v_gene: TRBV7-3
CDR3aa: ASSPQAQNNEQF

d_gene: TRBD1
j_gene: TRBJ1-6
v_gene: TRBV28
CDR3aa: ASSLQGEGSPLH

d_gene: NA
j_gene: TRBJ2-1
v_gene: TRBV28
CDR3aa: ASTPLGRHNEQF

d_gene: NA
j_gene: TRBJ2-6
v_gene: TRBV27
CDR3aa: ASSLGAGANVLT

d_gene: NA
j_gene: TRBJ1-2
v_gene: TRBV20-1
CDR3aa: SASELDTANYGYT

d_gene: NA
j_gene: TRBJ2-2
v_gene: TRBV5-4
CDR3aa: ASSSGTGNTGELF

d_gene: NA
j_gene: TRBJ2-3
v_gene: TRBV28
CDR3aa: ASRHSEEGQIMGDTQY

d_gene: NA
j_gene: TRBJ2-5
v_gene: TRBV7-9
CDR3aa: ASSLGISGSQETQY

d_gene: NA
j_gene: TRBJ2-2
v_gene: TRBV6-1
CDR3aa: ASMRLAPGELF

d_gene: TRBD2
j_gene: TRBJ2-1
v_gene: TRBV27
CDR3aa: ASSLGGGVYNEQF

d_gene: TRBD1
j_gene: TRBJ2-7
v_gene: TRBV20-1
CDR3aa: SARGTADAYEQY

d_gene: NA
j_gene: TRBJ1-2
v_gene: TRBV27
CDR3aa: ASSPYRTESNYGYT

d_gene: TRBD2
j_gene: TRBJ2-7
v_gene: TRBV29-1
CDR3aa: SVEDPGGSAYEQY

d_gene: NA
j_gene: TRBJ2-1
v_gene: TRBV2
CDR3aa: ASSGLGYNEQF

d_gene: TRBD2
j_gene: TRBJ2-1
v_gene: TRBV12-3/TRBV12-4
CDR3aa: ASSFSSWEGLASYNEQF

d_gene: NA
j_gene: TRBJ1-2
v_gene: TRBV6-1
CDR3aa: ASSDRVGYT

d_gene: TRBD1
j_gene: TRBJ1-4
v_gene: TRBV28
CDR3aa: ASSDSPTGRLLGATNEKLF

d_gene: NA
j_gene: TRBJ2-5
v_gene: TRBV18
CDR3aa: ASSPPSLQQETQY

d_gene: NA
j_gene: TRBJ2-7
v_gene: TRBV6-1
CDR3aa: ASSLSVANRVHEQY

d_gene: NA
j_gene: TRBJ2-5
v_gene: TRBV27
CDR3aa: ASSILGGQETQY

d_gene: TRBD1
j_gene: TRBJ2-1
v_gene: TRBV9
CDR3aa: ASSRTGQDNEQF

d_gene: NA
j_gene: TRBJ2-3
v_gene: TRBV10-3
CDR3aa: AINTLGRGYTDTQY

d_gene: TRBD2
j_gene: TRBJ2-7
v_gene: TRBV20-1
CDR3aa: SAHTSGRVQLGEQY

d_gene: NA
j_gene: TRBJ2-3
v_gene: TRBV9
CDR3aa: ASSVEADPSTDTQY

d_gene: NA
j_gene: TRBJ2-1
v_gene: TRBV7-8
CDR3aa: ASRIAGNNEQF

d_gene: NA
j_gene: TRBJ2-1
v_gene: TRBV12-3/TRBV12-4
CDR3aa: ASSSLAPSSYNEQF

d_gene: NA
j_gene: TRBJ2-5
v_gene: TRBV24-1
CDR3aa: ATEPPGKGETQY

d_gene: NA
j_gene: TRBJ2-3
v_gene: TRBV10-3
CDR3aa: AISESRRTYIASTDTQY

d_gene: TRBD2
j_gene: TRBJ2-7
v_gene: TRBV5-1
CDR3aa: ASSRGLADAYEQY

d_gene: NA
j_gene: TRBJ2-7
v_gene: TRBV18
CDR3aa: ASSPVSTAYEQY

d_gene: NA
j_gene: TRBJ2-1
v_gene: TRBV2
CDR3aa: ASSDDSYNEQF

d_gene: NA
j_gene: TRBJ1-2
v_gene: TRBV12-3/TRBV12-4
CDR3aa: ASSFYPRDGYGYT

d_gene: TRBD1
j_gene: TRBJ2-7
v_gene: TRBV6-7
CDR3aa: ASGAGGSWEQY

d_gene: TRBD2
j_gene: TRBJ2-1
v_gene: TRBV11-3
CDR3aa: ASSLATSVYNEQF

d_gene: NA
j_gene: TRBJ1-4
v_gene: TRBV15
CDR3aa: ATSPPVTGTEKLF

d_gene: NA
j_gene: TRBJ2-2
v_gene: TRBV5-6
CDR3aa: ASSLLIRQGTGELF

d_gene: NA
j_gene: TRBJ2-5
v_gene: TRBV29-1
CDR3aa: SVRLGPAQETQY

d_gene: NA
j_gene: TRBJ1-6
v_gene: TRBV2
CDR3aa: ASSERQSASPLH

d_gene: NA
j_gene: TRBJ2-2
v_gene: TRBV28
CDR3aa: ASSVSTNTGELF

d_gene: NA
j_gene: TRBJ2-3
v_gene: TRBV6-5
CDR3aa: ASSYSGSFTDTQY

d_gene: NA
j_gene: TRBJ1-1
v_gene: TRBV12-3/TRBV12-4
CDR3aa: ASSFATLNTEAF

d_gene: TRBD1
j_gene: TRBJ2-2
v_gene: TRBV28
CDR3aa: ASSLKGALNTGELF

d_gene: TRBD2
j_gene: TRBJ2-1
v_gene: TRBV20-1
CDR3aa: SARVAGDYNEQF

d_gene: NA
j_gene: TRBJ2-7
v_gene: TRBV20-1
CDR3aa: SATAESSYEQY

d_gene: NA
j_gene: TRBJ1-4
v_gene: TRBV2
CDR3aa: ASSTQGSEKLF

d_gene: NA
j_gene: TRBJ2-5
v_gene: TRBV5-1
CDR3aa: ASSLVFAATQETQY

d_gene: NA
j_gene: TRBJ2-7
v_gene: TRBV11-3
CDR3aa: ASSLPWGAGVLEQY

d_gene: NA
j_gene: TRBJ2-6
v_gene: TRBV12-3/TRBV12-4
CDR3aa: ASSSPGISGANVLT

d_gene: TRBD2
j_gene: TRBJ2-5
v_gene: TRBV11-2
CDR3aa: ASSRGLAVYQETQY

d_gene: TRBD2
j_gene: TRBJ2-3
v_gene: TRBV27
CDR3aa: ASSFAHPGLAGDTQY

d_gene: NA
j_gene: TRBJ2-7
v_gene: TRBV4-1
CDR3aa: ASSQETVSYEQY

d_gene: TRBD2
j_gene: TRBJ2-3
v_gene: TRBV5-1
CDR3aa: ASRFGTSGTDTQY

d_gene: NA
j_gene: TRBJ2-4
v_gene: TRBV9
CDR3aa: ASSPGPRVGIQY

d_gene: TRBD2
j_gene: TRBJ2-3
v_gene: TRBV9
CDR3aa: ASSVDSGSTDTQY

d_gene: TRBD1
j_gene: TRBJ1-2
v_gene: TRBV28
CDR3aa: ASSLLPGQGRNGYT